Below are 28 T cell receptor beta chains sequenced from a single sample in a study of CD8+CD57+ T cells in acquired aplastic anemia (dated 2018 in TCRdb). Sequencing was carried out with an Illumina HiSeq 2000. Profiling of TCR beta VDJ combinations and CDR3 sequences used genomic DNA as the template. The public reads were reanalyzed by TCRdb: fastp trimming at Q25, MiXCR alignment, in-frame beta chains only. Entries are consolidated by CDR3 protein sequence, retaining the most common genes and DNA. The sample table records about 81,000 distinct CDR3 sequences; around 42% of these occur just once. Of the sample, approximately 70% is held by the ten largest clones. The sequenced sample was sorted CD4+, CD8+, or CD8+CD57+ T cells (not recorded which) from PBMCs. The receptors originated from a human donor in good health, serving as a control.

The chain combines TRBV25-1 with TRBJ2-7; TRBD1 matches 10 bases. The germline gives CDR1 MGHDK, CDR2 SYGVNS. This CDR3 region has 14 residues. V was pared by 6 bases and J by 6 bases, with 8 bases of the junction left unmatched. The CDR3 DNA follows: TGTGCCAGCAGCCCCGGGACAGGGGTGGTCGAGCAGTACTTC. It is translated as CASSPGTGVVEQYF.

This clonotype was recorded a few times. A clone one base away is much larger, so this may be a read error. V gene TRBV14 combines with J gene TRBJ2-7; D remains ambiguous. V was clipped by 4 bases and J by 3 bases, with 10 bases between them. This CDR3 is 13 amino acids long. Per the germline V gene, CDR1 is SGHDN and CDR2 is FVKESK. The CDR3 bases are TGTGCCAGCAGCCTCCAAGGGAACTACGAGCAGTACTTC. Translating it yields CASSLQGNYEQYF.

The chain couples TRBV10-3 to TRBJ2-3; 11 bases align to TRBD1. V was clipped by 6 bases and J by 4 bases; unmatched bases: 6. Germline V gene lookup returns CDR1 ENHRY and CDR2 SYGVKD. This CDR3 is 15 amino acids long. CDR3 residues: CAIRDRGQESDTQYF. CDR3 nucleotide sequence: TGTGCCATCAGGGACAGGGGGCAGGAATCAGATACGCAGTATTTT.

The chain recombines TRBV20-1 with TRBJ2-7; 9 bases are shared with TRBD2. The J segment lost 3 bases and the V segment lost 5 bases, leaving 5 bases of the junction unmatched. This CDR3 has 13 residues. The germline gives CDR1 DFQATT, CDR2 SNEGSKA (reference sequence). The CDR3: CSAETSGVYEQYF. The CDR3, as DNA: TGCAGTGCTGAGACTAGCGGAGTCTACGAGCAGTACTTC.

This clonotype appeared a few times. The CDR3 loop is CASGYNPGDTQYF. The CDR3 DNA follows: TGTGCCAGCGGATACAACCCGGGGGATACGCAGTATTTT. The chain links TRBV25-1 to TRBJ2-3; TRBD2 is a possible D gene (5 bases). Trimming removed 8 bases from V and 6 bases from J, with 15 bases in between. Looked up from germline, CDR1 is MGHDK and CDR2 is SYGVNS. The CDR3 sequence is 13 residues long.

The V gene is TRBV20-1, the J gene TRBJ2-7; 8 bases line up with TRBD2. The ends lost 1 base at V and 7 bases at J; junction bases unmatched: 12. From germline, CDR1 is DFQATT and CDR2 SNEGSKA (reference sequence). CDR3 size: 15 residues. The CDR3 DNA follows: TGCAGTGCTAGAGGGACCGGGGGGGTCTCGGAAGAGCAGTACTTC. It specifies CSARGTGGVSEEQYF.

This clonotype was observed a single time. The rearrangement links TRBV18 to TRBJ2-4; unclear D gene. From germline, CDR1 is KGHSH and CDR2 LQKENI. The CDR3 length is 15 residues. Trimming left V 6 bases short and J 0 bases short, with 12 bases between. The CDR3 DNA reads as TGTGCCAGCTCCCAGGACCCGTTAGCCAAAAACATTCAGTACTTC. Its protein is CASSQDPLAKNIQYF.

The chain is built from TRBV24-1 and TRBJ2-5; perhaps TRBD1 as D (7 bases). Trimming left V 7 bases short and J 4 bases short, with 12 bases between. In germline, CDR1 is KGHDR, CDR2 SFDVKD. CDR3 size: 13 residues. The CDR3 DNA follows: TGTGCCACCAGCTCAGGGGGGCGAGAGACCCAGTACTTC. This gives the protein CATSSGGRETQYF.

On this clonotype: A much larger clone is a single base away; this may be a read error. The conserved phenylalanine or tryptophan normally closing the CDR3 is absent here, so this likely arose from a read error. The V and J genes are TRBV12-3 or TRBV12-4 and TRBJ1-2; 7 bases are a match to TRBD1. The CDR3 extends over 14 amino acids. With 2 bases clipped from V and 7 bases from J, the junction kept 7 bases outside the gene matches. Here the CDR3 DNA reads TGTGCCAGCAGTTTAAGACAGGGTGAAGTTGGCTACACCCTC. Its translation: CASSLRQGEVGYTL.

The chain recombines TRBV25-1 with TRBJ2-7; D unresolved. This CDR3 contains 15 residues. Looked up from germline, CDR1 is MGHDK and CDR2 is SYGVNS. Trimming pared 2 bases from V and 3 bases from J, leaving 14 bases between. CDR3: CASSEGRRSYYEQYF. In DNA form, the CDR3 reads TGTGCCAGCAGTGAAGGTCGCAGGAGCTACTACGAGCAGTACTTC.

The chain carries TRBV20-1 and TRBJ2-5; TRBD2 might be the D (5 bases). Germline CDR1 DFQATT, CDR2 SNEGSKA (reference sequence). V lost 5 bases to trimming and J lost 5 bases, with 12 bases between them. The CDR3 totals 12 residues. The chain's CDR3 is CSARRDGETQYF. Written as DNA, the CDR3 is TGCAGTGCTCGACGGGATGGTGAGACCCAGTACTTC.

The chain couples TRBV19 to TRBJ1-2; D may be TRBD1 (5 bases). Trimming took off 7 bases at V and 5 bases at J, with 11 bases between the two ends. This CDR3 region has 12 residues. The germline V gene encodes CDR1 LNHDA and CDR2 SQIVND (reference sequence). CDR3 sequence (DNA): TGTGCCAGTACAGGTGGGGCGTATGGCTACACCTTC. Its protein product is CASTGGAYGYTF.

This clonotype has only a few counts. This chain connects TRBV27 to TRBJ2-7; D unclear. V lost 2 bases and J 7 bases, leaving 12 bases between the germline ends. Looked up from germline, CDR1 is MNHEY and CDR2 is SMNVEV (reference sequence). The CDR3 covers 13 residues. In nucleotides, the CDR3 is TGTGCCAGCAGTTTAAACACAGCTTTGGAGCAGTACTTC. It translates to CASSLNTALEQYF.

The rearrangement links TRBV24-1 to TRBJ2-1; 8 bases match TRBD2. Germline CDR1 KGHDR, CDR2 SFDVKD. CDR3 size: 15 residues. V shed 10 bases and J 6 bases; nucleotides not matched to a gene: 13. The CDR3 DNA follows: TGTGCCACTACCGACTCCGGGACTAGTTCCAATGAGCAGTTCTTC. Translating gives CATTDSGTSSNEQFF.

V usage is TRBV10-3 and J usage is TRBJ1-2; 7 nucleotides align to TRBD1. The CDR3 contains 11 residues. With 3 bases clipped from V and 11 bases from J, the junction kept 3 bases outside the gene matches. Germline CDR1 ENHRY, CDR2 SYGVKD. The CDR3 spells CAISEKDRYTF. CDR3 bases: TGTGCCATCAGTGAAAAGGACAGGTACACCTTC.

The chain has TRBV11-2 and TRBJ1-1; a weak D match, TRBD1 (5 bases). The CDR3 consists of 16 residues. With 2 bases removed from V and 1 base from J, the gap between germline ends came to 14 bases. Per germline, CDR1 SGHAT and CDR2 FQNNGV. CDR3 in amino acids: CASSLSGYRRNTEAFF. CDR3 in DNA: TGTGCCAGCAGCTTAAGTGGTTACAGGCGGAACACTGAAGCTTTCTTT.

This clonotype was recorded at least ten times. V is TRBV19 and J is TRBJ2-3; tentative D call: TRBD1 (5 bases). The CDR3 covers 16 residues. The V gene's germline CDR1 is LNHDA and CDR2 SQIVND (reference sequence). V was pared by 1 base and J by 1 base, with 12 bases between. The DNA for the CDR3 is TGTGCCAGTAGTATAGTGGGGCCGCTTGGCACAGATACGCAGTATTTT. It translates to CASSIVGPLGTDTQYF.

This clonotype was picked up many times. V gene TRBV29-1 combines with J gene TRBJ2-1; TRBD2 matches at 7 bases. CDR3 length: 16 amino acids. After removal of 0 bases from V and 9 bases from J, the junction contained 14 bases not matched to a gene. Germline CDR1 and CDR2: SQVTM and ANQGSEA. The CDR3, as DNA: TGCAGCGTTGAAGATCCGAGGGCGGGGGTCGAGGGTGAGCAGTTCTTC. This translates into CSVEDPRAGVEGEQFF.

This clonotype was recorded at least ten times. The rearrangement joins TRBV6-1 to TRBJ2-7, with D possibly matching TRBD1 (6 bases). The CDR3 consists of 14 residues. Looked up from germline, CDR1 is MNHNS and CDR2 is SASEGT. Trimming pared 5 bases from V and 3 bases from J, leaving 14 bases between. As DNA, the CDR3 is TGTGCCAGCAGTAATACGGGACAAAACTACGAGCAGTACTTC. It specifies CASSNTGQNYEQYF.

The chain carries TRBV19 and TRBJ2-1; D unclear. Trimming left V 3 bases short and J 10 bases short, with 7 bases between. Germline values: CDR1 LNHDA, CDR2 SQIVND (reference sequence). CDR3 length: 11 amino acids. CDR3 sequence: CASSIKAEQFF. The CDR3 DNA sequence: TGTGCCAGTAGTATTAAAGCGGAGCAGTTCTTC.

This rearrangement joins TRBV11-3 to TRBJ1-1, with D tentatively TRBD1 (5 bases). V was trimmed by 5 bases and J by 4 bases, leaving 17 bases between them. This CDR3 is built from 15 residues. CDR1 and CDR2 (germline): SGHNT, YENEEA. As DNA, the CDR3 is TGTGCCAGCAGCCTGGGGCAGGGAATGGGCACTGAAGCTTTCTTT. Translating gives CASSLGQGMGTEAFF.

The chain couples TRBV24-1 to TRBJ2-2, with unresolved D. V lost 1 base and J 6 bases, leaving 5 bases between the germline ends. This CDR3 is built from 13 residues. The germline V gene has CDR1 KGHDR and CDR2 SFDVKD. The CDR3 DNA reads as TGTGCCACCAGTGATTTCGCTGCCGGGGAGCTGTTTTTT. Amino acid sequence: CATSDFAAGELFF.

This rearrangement joins TRBV2 to TRBJ2-7; D ambiguous. Germline assignment: CDR1 SNHLY and CDR2 FYNNEI. Between the trimmed V and J ends, which lost 6 bases and 2 bases, there was a span of 14 bases. The CDR3 sequence is 14 residues long. The CDR3 region is CASRRPYIPYEQYF. The CDR3 DNA reads as TGTGCCAGCAGGCGGCCCTACATCCCCTACGAGCAGTACTTC.

The rearrangement links TRBV24-1 to TRBJ2-1, with D possibly matching TRBD1 (5 bases). The CDR3 extends over 14 amino acids. Germline V gives CDR1 KGHDR, CDR2 SFDVKD. V was clipped by 4 bases and J by 8 bases, with 14 bases between them. The CDR3 loop is CATSESGRGDEQFF. DNA for the CDR3: TGTGCCACCAGTGAATCCGGTAGGGGCGATGAGCAGTTCTTC.

V is TRBV15 and J is TRBJ2-2, with 8 bases fitting TRBD2. Germline loops: CDR1 LNHNV, CDR2 YYDKDF (reference sequence). This CDR3 comprises 15 residues. Trimming cost V 5 bases and J 7 bases; bases outside gene matches: 9. CDR3 nucleotide sequence: TGTGCCACCAGCGCCCCCGGGACTAGAATCGGGGAGCTGTTTTTT. Amino acid sequence: CATSAPGTRIGELFF. The variable domain in full, completed from reference TRBV15 and TRBJ2-2, reads DAMVIQNPRYQVTQFGKPVTLSCSQTLNHNVMYWYQQKSSQAPKLLFHYYDKDFNNEADTPDNFQSRRPNTSFCFLDIRSPGLGDTAMYLCATSAPGTRIGELFFGEGSRLTVL.

The chain has TRBV7-3 and TRBJ2-5, with a tentative D call TRBD2 (6 bases). V was cut by 3 bases and J by 5 bases, with 16 bases left in between. CDR1 is SGHTA, CDR2 FQGTGA, per germline. The CDR3 extends over 15 amino acids. The CDR3 protein is CASSFRRGFGETQYF. In nucleotides, the CDR3 is TGTGCCAGCAGCTTTCGGCGGGGCTTTGGGGAGACCCAGTACTTC.

This clonotype showed up just a few times. The CDR3 bases are TGCGCCAGCAGGGCCCGAGCGGAGGGGGGCAATGAGCAGTTCTTC. Translating gives CASRARAEGGNEQFF. The chain carries TRBV10-2 and TRBJ2-1; D tentatively fits TRBD1 or TRBD2 (6 bases each). CDR1 and CDR2 (germline): WSHSY, SAAADI. This CDR3 is 15 amino acids long. Trimming removed 6 bases from V and 6 bases from J, with 18 bases in between.

This clonotype was found a few times. V usage is TRBV25-1 and J usage is TRBJ1-6, with D hard to call. Trimming cost V 4 bases and J 7 bases, with 14 bases left between them. The CDR3 has 15 residues. The germline V gene encodes CDR1 MGHDK and CDR2 SYGVNS. CDR3 in DNA: TGTGCCAGCAGTGCTACCCGGGGTGGGAATTCACCCCTCCACTTT. It encodes CASSATRGGNSPLHF.